This TCR beta chain was recorded in a study of cytomegalovirus exposure and HLA in healthy donors. General study results and limits: In an earlier analysis, productive rearrangement rates for most beta V segments clustered near 87% or 30%. Later genetic work tied a missense DCLRE1C variant to beta-chain V and J trimming.

With regard to this clone: Its cognate antigen is unknown.

Germline V gives CDR1 MNHEY, CDR2 SVGAGI. V was pared by 2 bases and J by 0 bases, with 12 bases between. The CDR3 runs to 16 residues. The primer mix had 60 Vbeta and 13 Jbeta primers. Libraries were prepared by immunoSEQ multiplex PCR; TCRdb keeps only in-frame clonotypes and omits some of them. The sample holds about 98,000 clones, approximately 69% seen once. This clonotype was sampled from a female donor in good health and CMV-seronegative. The sequenced sample consisted of PBMCs. The rearrangement uses TRBV6-5 and TRBJ2-3; TRBD2 might be the D (6 bases). CDR3 protein: CASSYGGSASTDTQYF. In DNA, the CDR3 is TGTGCCAGCAGTTACGGAGGGAGCGCGAGCACAGATACGCAGTATTTT.